This T cell receptor beta chain was identified during a study of blood T cell repertoires in COVID-19. Study background: Sites in the United States, Italy and Spain provided acute and convalescent COVID-19 samples. T cells, B-cell-depleted T cells, or PBMCs supplied cDNA or gDNA.

Per the original methods: Amplification of reference gene primers was used by the study to estimate nucleated cell counts. This table comes from immunoSEQ multiplex PCR, and its TCRdb copy is limited to in-frame clones, with some not included. V and J calls and clone size follow that table, whereas D and trimming were derived from the DNA. The sample lists some 100,000 clones; more than 75% were seen once. The CDR3 contains 12 residues. Germline assignment: CDR1 LGHNT and CDR2 FRNRAP. V lost 6 bases, J lost 7 bases, and 5 bases stayed unmatched. This sequence was found in a human donor in a cohort sampled during active COVID-19. The sequenced sample was peripheral blood. The chain links TRBV12-5 to TRBJ1-2; TRBD1 matches at 7 bases. The CDR3 DNA is TGTGCTAGTGGATCGCCAGGGGGTGGCTACACCTTC. Its protein product is CASGSPGGGYTF.